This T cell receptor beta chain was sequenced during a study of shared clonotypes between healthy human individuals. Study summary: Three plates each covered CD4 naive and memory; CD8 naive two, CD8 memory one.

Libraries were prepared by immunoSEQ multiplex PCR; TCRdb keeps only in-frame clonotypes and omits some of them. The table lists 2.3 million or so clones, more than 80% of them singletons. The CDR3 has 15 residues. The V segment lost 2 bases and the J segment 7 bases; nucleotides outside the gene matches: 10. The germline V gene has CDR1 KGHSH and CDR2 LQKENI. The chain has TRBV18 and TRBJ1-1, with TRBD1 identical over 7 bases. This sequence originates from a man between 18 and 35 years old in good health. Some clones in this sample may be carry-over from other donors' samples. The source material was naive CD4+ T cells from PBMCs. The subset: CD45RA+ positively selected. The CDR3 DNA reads TGTGCCAGCTCACCAGGACAGGTAGAGGTGGGTGAAGCTTTCTTT. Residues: CASSPGQVEVGEAFF.